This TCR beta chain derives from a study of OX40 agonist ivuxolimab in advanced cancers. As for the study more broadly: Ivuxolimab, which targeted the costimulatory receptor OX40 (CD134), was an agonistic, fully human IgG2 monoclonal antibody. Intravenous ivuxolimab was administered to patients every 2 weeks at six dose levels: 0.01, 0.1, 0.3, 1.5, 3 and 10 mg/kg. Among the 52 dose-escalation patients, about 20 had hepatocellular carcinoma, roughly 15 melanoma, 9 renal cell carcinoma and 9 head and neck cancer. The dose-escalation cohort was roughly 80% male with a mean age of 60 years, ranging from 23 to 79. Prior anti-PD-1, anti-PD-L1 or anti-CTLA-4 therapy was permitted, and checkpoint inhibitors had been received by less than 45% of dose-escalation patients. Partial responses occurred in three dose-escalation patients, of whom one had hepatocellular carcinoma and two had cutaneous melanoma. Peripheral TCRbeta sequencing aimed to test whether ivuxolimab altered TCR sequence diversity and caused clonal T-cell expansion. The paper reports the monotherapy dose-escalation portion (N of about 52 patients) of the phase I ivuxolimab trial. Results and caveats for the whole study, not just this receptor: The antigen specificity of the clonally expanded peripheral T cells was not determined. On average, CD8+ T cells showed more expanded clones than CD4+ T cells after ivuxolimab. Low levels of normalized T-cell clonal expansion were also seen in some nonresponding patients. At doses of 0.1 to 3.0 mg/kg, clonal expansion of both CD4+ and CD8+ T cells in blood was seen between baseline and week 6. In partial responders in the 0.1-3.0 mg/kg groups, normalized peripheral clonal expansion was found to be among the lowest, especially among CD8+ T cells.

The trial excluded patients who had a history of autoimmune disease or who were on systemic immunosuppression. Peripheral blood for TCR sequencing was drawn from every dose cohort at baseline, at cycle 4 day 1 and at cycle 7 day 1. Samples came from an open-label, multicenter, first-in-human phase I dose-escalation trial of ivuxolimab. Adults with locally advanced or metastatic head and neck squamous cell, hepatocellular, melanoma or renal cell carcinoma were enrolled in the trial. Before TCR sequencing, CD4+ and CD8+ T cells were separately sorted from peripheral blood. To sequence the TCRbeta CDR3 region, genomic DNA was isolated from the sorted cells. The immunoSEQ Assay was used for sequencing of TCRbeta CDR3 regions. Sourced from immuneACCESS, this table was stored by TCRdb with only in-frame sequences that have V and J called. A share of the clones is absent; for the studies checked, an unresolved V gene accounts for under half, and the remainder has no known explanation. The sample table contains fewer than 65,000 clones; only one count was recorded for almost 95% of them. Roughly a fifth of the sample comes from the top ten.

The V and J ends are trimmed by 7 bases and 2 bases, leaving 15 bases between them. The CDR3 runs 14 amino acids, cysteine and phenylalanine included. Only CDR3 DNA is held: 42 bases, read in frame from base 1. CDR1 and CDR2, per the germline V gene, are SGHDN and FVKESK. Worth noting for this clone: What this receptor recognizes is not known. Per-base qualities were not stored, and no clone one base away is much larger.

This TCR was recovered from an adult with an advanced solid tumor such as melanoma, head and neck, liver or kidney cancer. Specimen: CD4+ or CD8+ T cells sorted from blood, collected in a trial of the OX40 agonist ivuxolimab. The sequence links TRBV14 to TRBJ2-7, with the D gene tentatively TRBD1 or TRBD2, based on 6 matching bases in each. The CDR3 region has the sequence CASNVGGLPYEQYF. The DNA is TGTGCCAGCAACGTTGGGGGGCTGCCCTACGAGCAGTACTTC.